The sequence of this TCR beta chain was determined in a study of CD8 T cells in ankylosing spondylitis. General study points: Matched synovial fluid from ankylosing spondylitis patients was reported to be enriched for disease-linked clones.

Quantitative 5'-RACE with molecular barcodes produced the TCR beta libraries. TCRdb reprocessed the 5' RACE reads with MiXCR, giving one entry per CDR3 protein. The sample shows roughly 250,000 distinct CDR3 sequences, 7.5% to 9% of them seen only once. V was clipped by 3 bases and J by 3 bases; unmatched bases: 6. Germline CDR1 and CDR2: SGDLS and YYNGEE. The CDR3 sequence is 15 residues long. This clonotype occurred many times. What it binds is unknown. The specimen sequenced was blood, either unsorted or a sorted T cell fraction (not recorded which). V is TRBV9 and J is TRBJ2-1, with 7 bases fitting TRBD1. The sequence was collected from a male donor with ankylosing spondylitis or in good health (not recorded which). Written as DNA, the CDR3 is TGTGCCAGCAGCGAGGGGGACAGTTTCTACAATGAGCAGTTCTTC. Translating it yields CASSEGDSFYNEQFF.